This T cell receptor (beta chain) derives from a study of blood T cells in healthy people across ages. They isolated at least 7 million PBMCs from each sample. Findings and limits, study-wide: Not knowing donor CMV status may have confounded expanded clonotype changes.

In this sample, this clonotype turned up a few times. No antigen is known for it. CDR3 length: 13 amino acids. The V gene lost 4 bases and the J gene lost 8 bases, with 14 bases spanning the gap. A second PCR, run for roughly 7 to 12 cycles, used a sample-barcoded 5' primer plus a J-beta primer mix. Via MiXCR, TCRdb re-called the 5' RACE reads, giving one row per CDR3 protein. The data hold roughly 1 million distinct CDR3 sequences, with under 30% observed a single time. The sample also formed part of further work on T cells of mothers and their children. From that report: The donors comprised a handful of children and their three healthy Caucasian mothers.

The rearrangement joins TRBV12-3 or TRBV12-4 to TRBJ1-2; D is undetermined. The sample was blood. This receptor was obtained from a girl between 2 and 10 years old in good health. CDR3 loop: CASSWGYIDGYTF. The DNA of the CDR3 is TGTGCCAGCAGTTGGGGTTACATCGACGGCTACACCTTC.